This is a list of T cell receptor beta chains from one sample in a study of blood T cells in healthy people across ages. From the 5' RACE reads, TCRdb called clonotypes with MiXCR, one entry per CDR3 protein. The table lists 700,000 or so distinct CDR3 sequences, about 20% of them singletons, with roughly a fifth in the top ten. What was sequenced was blood. The receptors shown here come from a man between 65 and 85 years old in good health. CDR3s include the opening cysteine and the closing phenylalanine or tryptophan. A D gene is named only where the DNA matches it firmly. Clone size is not always given. Where it is, it says once, few, many or a class for expanded clones.

TRBD1 TRBJ1-4 TRBV6-1 . 14 CASRERTGEEKLFF TGTGCCAGCAGGGAGAGGACAGGGGAGGAAAAACTGTTTTTT
. TRBJ1-4 TRBV29-1 few 16 CSARSGNGATNEKLFF TGCAGCGCCCGCTCAGGGAATGGTGCAACTAATGAAAAACTGTTTTTT
. TRBJ2-5 TRBV29-1 . 11 CSVSGNETQYF TGCAGCGTATCAGGGAATGAGACCCAGTACTTC
TRBD2 TRBJ2-1 TRBV5-1 few 20 CASSLVWASGVGPAYNEQFF TGCGCCAGCAGCTTGGTATGGGCTAGCGGGGTAGGGCCTGCTTACAATGAGCAGTTCTTC
. TRBJ2-6 TRBV12-3/TRBV12-4 few 14 CASSPTSGVTVLTF TGTGCCAGCAGTCCTACCTCAGGGGTCACCGTCCTGACTTTC
TRBD1 TRBJ2-6 TRBV13 few 17 CASSLDRVASGANVLTF TGTGCCAGCAGCTTGGACAGGGTGGCCTCTGGGGCCAACGTCCTGACTTTC
TRBD1 TRBJ1-6 TRBV28 . 15 CASSSGQGWNSPLHF TGTGCCAGCAGTTCAGGACAGGGATGGAATTCACCCCTCCACTTT
TRBD2 TRBJ2-5 TRBV9 . 17 CASSVARSGGPLETQYF TGTGCCAGCAGCGTAGCTAGGTCGGGAGGGCCTTTAGAGACCCAGTACTTC
. TRBJ1-4 TRBV19 . 16 CASSAPPGRANEKLFF TGTGCCAGTAGCGCGCCTCCGGGACGAGCTAATGAAAAACTGTTTTTT
. TRBJ1-4 TRBV6-5 many 13 CASSKTTNEKLFF TGTGCCAGCAGTAAGACAACTAATGAAAAACTGTTTTTT
. TRBJ2-5 TRBV29-1 . 12 CSVDEGKETQYF TGCAGCGTTGACGAGGGAAAAGAGACCCAGTACTTC
TRBD1 TRBJ1-1 TRBV6-2/TRBV6-3 . 15 CASSSPGTGNTEAFF TGTGCCAGCAGTTCCCCCGGGACAGGGAACACTGAAGCTTTCTTT
. TRBJ1-2 TRBV3-1 few 13 CVSSPARDYGYTF TGTGTCAGCAGTCCCGCCAGGGACTATGGCTACACCTTC
. TRBJ2-5 TRBV6-6 . 15 CASSSSGQAQKTQYF .
TRBD1 TRBJ2-7 TRBV5-1 . 15 CASTWSQGASYEQYF TGCGCCAGCACCTGGTCACAGGGGGCCTCTTACGAGCAGTACTTC
. TRBJ2-4 TRBV5-5 . 17 CASSSRAGELAKNIQYF TGTGCCAGCAGCTCCAGGGCGGGCGAACTAGCCAAAAACATTCAGTACTTC
. TRBJ1-4 TRBV20-1 many 13 CSAMMATNEKLFF TGCAGTGCTATGATGGCAACTAATGAAAAACTGTTTTTT
. TRBJ1-2 TRBV29-1 many 13 CSVERRSDYGYTF TGCAGCGTTGAGCGTCGTTCTGACTATGGCTACACCTTC
. TRBJ2-1 TRBV29-1 . 12 CSVVTYGNEQFF TGCAGCGTTGTCACCTATGGGAATGAGCAGTTCTTC
TRBD2 TRBJ2-1 TRBV28 few 16 CASSSPSGGPHNEQFF TGTGCCAGCAGTTCACCCAGCGGGGGACCCCACAATGAGCAGTTCTTC
. TRBJ2-7 TRBV18 . 14 CASSPTRTTYEQYF TGTGCCAGCTCACCAACGAGGACAACCTACGAGCAGTACTTC
TRBD1 TRBJ2-5 TRBV20-1 . 14 CSARAGTAKETQYF TGCAGTGCTAGAGCCGGGACAGCGAAAGAGACCCAGTACTTC
. TRBJ1-5 TRBV20-1 . 19 CSARAPWAGSKIGNQPQHF TGCAGTGCTAGGGCCCCCTGGGCAGGGTCCAAAATTGGCAATCAGCCCCAGCATTTT
. TRBJ2-3 TRBV14 . 14 CASKPGPNTDTQYF TGTGCCAGCAAGCCGGGACCAAACACAGATACGCAGTATTTT
. TRBJ2-3 TRBV5-1 . 15 CASSLRDSDTDTQYF TGCGCCAGCAGCTTACGGGACTCAGACACAGATACGCAGTATTTT
TRBD2 TRBJ2-4 TRBV6-2/TRBV6-3 . 16 CASSYSLAGPKNIQYF TGTGCCAGCAGTTACTCCCTAGCGGGACCCAAAAACATTCAGTACTTC
TRBD1 TRBJ1-2 TRBV6-6 many 15 CASRFSTLDTGECTF TGTGCCAGCCGCTTTTCCACCCTGGATACAGGGGAGTGCACCTTC
. TRBJ1-1 TRBV6-1 few 14 CASSEREGGTEAFF TGTGCCAGCAGTGAAAGGGAGGGAGGGACCGAAGCTTTCTTT
. TRBJ1-1 TRBV29-1 few 12 CSMDRAGTEAFF TGCAGCATGGACCGCGCGGGCACTGAAGCTTTCTTT
TRBD2 TRBJ2-2 TRBV20-1 once 16 CSARPLGLAVTGELFF TGCAGTGCTAGACCGCTAGGACTAGCGGTCACCGGGGAGCTGTTTTTT
. TRBJ2-1 TRBV20-1 few 11 CSARVFNEQFF TGCAGTGCTAGAGTATTCAATGAGCAGTTCTTC
TRBD1 TRBJ1-2 TRBV18 few 13 CASSPNRGGGYTF TGTGCCAGCTCCCCAAACAGGGGTGGCGGCTACACCTTC
TRBD1 TRBJ2-2 TRBV10-2 . 15 CASRYRGRDPGELFF TGCGCCAGCCGTTACAGGGGGCGAGACCCCGGGGAGCTGTTTTTT
. TRBJ2-3 TRBV6-1 few 14 CAIKARGSTDTQYF TGTGCCATCAAAGCCCGGGGCAGCACAGATACGCAGTATTTT
. TRBJ1-1 TRBV5-1 . 13 CASRIWGDTEAFF TGCGCCAGCAGGATCTGGGGTGACACTGAAGCTTTCTTT
. TRBJ2-4 TRBV7-8 . 16 CASSLGGGALQNIQYF TGTGCCAGCAGCTTAGGTGGGGGGGCCTTGCAAAACATTCAGTACTTC
. TRBJ2-1 TRBV10-3 . 15 CAISEGPGTGNEQFF TGTGCCATCAGTGAGGGACCGGGCACTGGAAATGAGCAGTTCTTC
TRBD1 TRBJ2-1 TRBV6-5 . 15 CASSYHHRGQNEQFF TGTGCCAGCAGTTACCACCACAGGGGGCAGAATGAGCAGTTCTTC
. TRBJ2-7 TRBV4-2 . 16 CASSQERAGRNYEQYF TGTGCCAGCAGCCAAGAGAGGGCAGGGAGAAACTACGAGCAGTACTTC
. TRBJ2-2 TRBV20-1 . 14 CSAAQGLDTGELFF TGCAGTGCTGCCCAGGGTTTGGACACCGGGGAGCTGTTTTTT
. TRBJ2-5 TRBV11-2 few 15 CASRASYKFQETQYF TGTGCCAGCAGGGCGAGTTATAAATTCCAAGAGACCCAGTACTTC
. TRBJ2-7 TRBV12-3/TRBV12-4 . 16 CASSNSDDRPGNGQYF TGTGCCAGCAGTAACTCAGACGACAGGCCTGGGAACGGACAGTACTTC
. TRBJ2-1 TRBV5-1 few 12 CASSFPGDEQFF TGCGCCAGCAGCTTCCCGGGCGATGAGCAGTTCTTC
. TRBJ1-1 TRBV7-2 few 14 CASSLHPGNTEAFF TGTGCCAGCAGCCTACATCCGGGGAACACTGAAGCTTTCTTT
. TRBJ2-3 TRBV3-1 . 15 CASSQDAVWSDTQYF TGTGCCAGCAGCCAAGATGCGGTTTGGTCAGATACGCAGTATTTT
. TRBJ1-5 TRBV20-1 . 14 CSALGGRVSQPQHF TGCAGTGCTTTGGGGGGGAGGGTTAGTCAGCCCCAGCATTTT
. TRBJ2-7 TRBV29-1 few 12 CSVTPGGHEQYF TGCAGCGTTACCCCGGGGGGCCACGAGCAGTACTTC